In its sample, the clone carrying this T cell receptor (beta chain) was seen many times. As yet, its antigen is unknown. The authors deemed Graves' hyperthyroidism stable absent ophthalmopathy progression within 18 months. The diagnoses drew upon clinical symptoms, serum thyroxine and TRAb, thyroid ultrasound and orbital computed tomography. RNA transcripts provided the source from which TCR beta CDR3 regions were amplified. The HTBI set primed first-round TCR CDR3 RT-PCR. TCRdb redid the calling of the multiplex PCR reads with MiXCR, one entry per CDR3 protein. The table has fewer than 350,000 distinct CDR3 sequences, approximately 18% seen once; the top ten hold under 55%. This record comes from a study of T cells in Graves' hyperthyroidism and ophthalmopathy. The CDR3 covers 12 residues. Trimming cost V 6 bases and J 2 bases, with 8 bases left between them. Germline loops: CDR1 MNHNS, CDR2 SASEGT.

The study's findings and limits: Blood shared most expanded thyroid clonotypes above 0.001.

Input material: blood. The sequence was obtained from a woman aged 50 to 65 with Graves' hyperthyroidism. The V call is TRBV6-1, the J call TRBJ2-7; possible D gene TRBD1, 5 bases. CDR3 protein: CASRGQAYEQYF. CDR3 coding DNA: TGTGCCAGCAGGGGGCAGGCCTACGAGCAGTACTTC.